The present T cell receptor (beta chain) was sequenced within a study of blood T cell repertoires in COVID-19. Study-level information: Specimens from acute and convalescent COVID-19 originated in the United States, Italy and Spain. In each case, the material was cDNA or gDNA derived from T cells, B-cell-depleted T cells, or PBMCs.

This clone was detected a few times. In the study's own analysis: It was from reference gene primer amplification that nucleated cell counts were estimated. The repertoire was sequenced with immunoSEQ multiplex PCR; TCRdb's copy has only in-frame clones and lacks some. The V and J calls and the clone size are those of that table, but D and trimming were determined from the DNA. The sample lists some 53,000 clones; more than 75% were seen once. Germline CDR1 reads MNHEY; CDR2 reads SMNVEV (reference sequence). The CDR3 has 17 residues. J lost 7 bases, V lost 5 bases, and 17 bases had no gene match. Sequences were obtained from peripheral blood. V usage is TRBV27 and J usage is TRBJ2-7, with 10 bases matching TRBD2. The sequence was obtained from an older man with acute or convalescent COVID-19. CDR3 sequence reads: CASSTASGSLRAREQYF. DNA of the CDR3: TGTGCCAGCAGTACGGCTAGCGGGAGTCTCCGTGCGCGGGAGCAGTACTTC.